This entry is about one T cell receptor beta chain. What it binds is not known. The sample carries other DNA sequences with the same CDR3. This record belongs to a study of graft-versus-host responses after intestinal transplantation. About the research overall: Following induction with anti-thymocyte globulin, all recipients were given tacrolimus and steroids for about three years.

Whole-study findings and limits: Across patients carrying graft-donor T cell macrochimerism, allografts held high graft-versus-host to host-versus-graft clonal ratios. Detection of GvH clones occurred in recipient marrow, and some had their first appearance in ileum or blood. Early after transplant, HvG clones declined as circulating GvH clones peaked.

Profiling relied on immunoSEQ multiplex PCR, and the TCRdb table lists in-frame clones only, not all of them. Here the sample spans 80,000 to 95,000 clones, 88% being singletons. This sample comprised unstimulated CD4+ T cells sorted from spleen or lymph node cells, obtained before transplant. This TCR was sampled from a human donor who was the organ donor for an intestinal transplant.

The CDR3 DNA follows: TGCGCCAGCAGCTTGACAGTCCAAGAGACCCAGTACTTC. Its protein is CASSLTVQETQYF. The chain recombines TRBV5-1 with TRBJ2-5; no clear D. CDR3 length equals 13 residues. Germline CDR1 and CDR2: SGHRS and YFSETQ. The V gene lost 1 base and the J gene lost 1 base, with 5 bases spanning the gap.